These T cell receptor beta chains were read from a single sample in a study of T cells in localized non-small cell lung cancer. TCRdb's table, derived via immunoSEQ multiplex PCR, lists solely in-frame clones and lacks some. The repertoire holds about 47,000 clones, about 88% seen once, with 2.5% in the top ten. The sequenced sample was PBMCs, obtained before any cancer treatment. These receptor sequences come from a man aged 35-75 years with stage II lung adenocarcinoma. Both conserved end residues are part of each CDR3. A D gene is named only where the DNA matches it firmly. The size of a clone is reported for some rows only, either as once, few or many, or as a class for expanded clones.

j_gene,d_gene,abundance,v_gene,CDR3aa,CDR3nt
TRBJ2-7,-,once,TRBV7-9,CASSLDPQSYEQYF,TGTGCCAGCAGCTTAGATCCCCAGTCCTACGAGCAGTACTTC
TRBJ2-7,-,once,TRBV2,CASSADRVSSYEQYF,TGTGCCAGCAGTGCCGACAGAGTAAGCTCCTACGAGCAGTACTTC
TRBJ2-3,-,once,TRBV12-1,CASSFEAGARGDTQYF,TGTGCCAGCAGCTTTGAGGCGGGGGCAAGGGGAGATACGCAGTATTTT
TRBJ2-3,-,-,TRBV2,CASSEAKPGQFGADTQYF,TGTGCCAGCAGTGAAGCGAAACCTGGACAGTTTGGGGCAGATACGCAGTATTTT
TRBJ2-7,-,-,TRBV7-8,CASSLAYRISYEQYF,TGTGCCAGCAGCTTAGCGTACAGAATCTCCTACGAGCAGTACTTC
TRBJ2-5,TRBD1,-,TRBV28,CASRIGTEETQYF,TGTGCCAGCAGGATCGGGACAGAAGAGACCCAGTACTTC
TRBJ1-2,-,-,TRBV6-5,CASSVGDGYTF,TGTGCCAGCAGTGTCGGGGATGGCTACACCTTC
TRBJ1-5,-,-,TRBV7-2,CASSLVGNQPQHF,TGTGCCAGCAGCTTAGTTGGAAATCAGCCCCAGCATTTT
TRBJ1-6,TRBD1,-,TRBV6-5,CASSFGQGFRSPLHF,TGTGCCAGCAGTTTCGGACAGGGTTTTCGATCACCCCTCCACTTT
TRBJ2-1,TRBD2,few,TRBV7-8,CASSLPSGALNEQFF,TGTGCCAGCAGCTTACCAAGCGGGGCACTAAATGAGCAGTTCTTC
TRBJ1-4,-,-,TRBV28,CASSWGGTANEKLFF,TGTGCCAGCAGTTGGGGGGGAACGGCTAATGAAAAACTGTTTTTT
TRBJ2-5,TRBD1,-,TRBV15,CATSRNTGGGQETQYF,TGTGCCACCAGCAGAAATACAGGGGGCGGTCAAGAGACCCAGTACTTC
TRBJ2-5,-,-,TRBV21-1,CASSLWDIFQETQYF,TGTGCCAGCAGCCTTTGGGACATCTTTCAAGAGACCCAGTACTTC
TRBJ1-1,-,-,TRBV9,CASSVDQGYAFF,TGTGCCAGCAGCGTAGACCAGGGGTACGCTTTCTTT
TRBJ2-7,-,once,TRBV7-2,CASSLAQGTRLYEQYF,TGTGCCAGCAGCTTAGCTCAGGGGACCAGGCTCTACGAGCAGTACTTC
TRBJ2-5,-,-,TRBV10-3,CAISPTGALRWTQYF,TGTGCCATCAGTCCAACAGGCGCCTTAAGGTGGACCCAGTACTTC
TRBJ2-3,TRBD1,-,TRBV19,CASSRTGNTDTQYF,TGTGCCAGTAGTAGGACAGGCAACACAGATACGCAGTATTTT
TRBJ1-2,-,-,TRBV5-4,CASRGDWEGRSYGYTF,TGTGCCAGCAGAGGGGACTGGGAAGGGAGATCTTATGGCTACACCTTC
TRBJ1-1,TRBD1,few,TRBV19,CASSIVGQGMNTEAFF,TGTGCCAGTAGTATAGTGGGACAGGGAATGAACACTGAAGCTTTCTTT
TRBJ1-2,-,-,TRBV19,CASSFDGYGYTF,TGTGCCAGTAGTTTTGACGGCTATGGCTACACCTTC
TRBJ1-4,-,-,TRBV28,CASRIRHEKLFF,TGTGCCAGCAGAATTAGGCATGAAAAACTGTTTTTT
TRBJ2-5,-,-,TRBV5-1,CASSPPSPLETQYF,TGCGCCAGCAGCCCCCCTTCTCCGTTGGAGACCCAGTACTTC
TRBJ2-3,-,-,TRBV5-1,CASSLLEGGQVDTQYF,TGCGCCAGCAGCTTGCTAGAGGGGGGTCAGGTTGATACGCAGTATTTT
TRBJ1-2,-,few,TRBV27,CASSPGTVNYGYTF,TGTGCCAGCAGTCCTGGGACGGTAAACTATGGCTACACCTTC
TRBJ1-2,-,-,TRBV28,CASSLPTGSRYGYTF,TGTGCCAGCAGTTTACCCACAGGGAGTCGCTATGGCTACACCTTC
TRBJ2-3,-,-,TRBV19,CASSMQGNLITDTQYF,TGTGCCAGTAGTATGCAGGGGAACCTGATCACAGATACGCAGTATTTT
TRBJ1-5,-,-,TRBV30,CAWSVNTMNQPQHF,TGTGCCTGGAGTGTAAACACTATGAATCAGCCCCAGCATTTT
TRBJ2-2,-,-,TRBV27,CASSLNGRNTGELFF,TGTGCCAGCAGTTTAAATGGGCGGAACACCGGGGAGCTGTTTTTT
TRBJ1-1,-,-,TRBV29-1,CSGARTGRGTEAFF,TGCAGCGGAGCGAGAACAGGGAGGGGAACTGAAGCTTTCTTT
TRBJ1-3,-,-,TRBV19,CASSTGTSGNTIYF,TGTGCCAGTAGTACCGGAACCTCTGGAAACACCATATATTTT
TRBJ1-4,-,-,TRBV6-5,CASSYGQFNEKLFF,TGTGCCAGCAGTTACGGGCAGTTTAATGAAAAACTGTTTTTT
TRBJ1-2,-,-,TRBV20-1,CSASDSYGYTF,TGCAGTGCTAGCGACAGCTATGGCTACACCTTC
TRBJ1-2,-,-,TRBV10-3,CATRGESSHGYTF,TGTGCCACCCGGGGGGAAAGTTCTCATGGCTACACCTTC
TRBJ1-2,-,-,TRBV6-1,CASSENWEVYGYTF,TGTGCCAGCAGTGAGAATTGGGAGGTCTATGGCTACACCTTC
TRBJ1-1,-,-,TRBV5-6,CASSFRENTEAFF,TGTGCCAGCAGCTTTCGCGAGAACACTGAAGCTTTCTTT
TRBJ2-3,-,-,TRBV21-1,CASSIRDRGPYTQYF,TGTGCCAGCAGCATCCGGGACAGGGGACCCTATACGCAGTATTTT
TRBJ1-4,-,-,TRBV6-5,CATPRGGRYEKLFF,TGTGCCACTCCCCGGGGGGGCCGGTACGAAAAACTGTTTTTT
TRBJ1-1,-,-,TRBV15,CATSRDYLAIERDTNTEAFF,TGTGCCACCAGCAGAGATTACTTGGCTATTGAACGGGACACCAACACTGAAGCTTTCTTT
TRBJ1-1,-,-,TRBV6-1,CASRAKLRGNTEAFF,TGTGCCAGCAGGGCCAAATTAAGGGGGAACACTGAAGCTTTCTTT
TRBJ2-5,TRBD1,-,TRBV28,CASSTAPDRAGETQYF,TGTGCCAGCAGTACCGCGCCGGACAGGGCTGGGGAGACCCAGTACTTC
TRBJ1-1,-,few,TRBV5-5,CASRLGLNTEAFF,TGTGCCAGCAGGCTCGGCCTCAACACTGAAGCTTTCTTT
TRBJ1-5,TRBD1,-,TRBV10-3,CAISESTGGHSGPQHF,TGTGCCATCAGTGAGTCGACAGGGGGCCACTCGGGGCCCCAGCATTTT
TRBJ1-3,-,few,TRBV6-1,CASLVGRSGNTIYF,TGTGCCAGTTTGGTAGGGCGATCTGGAAACACCATATATTTT
TRBJ2-1,TRBD2,-,TRBV5-1,CASRVAGATYNEQFF,TGCGCCAGCCGCGTAGCGGGGGCGACCTACAATGAGCAGTTCTTC
TRBJ1-2,-,-,TRBV6-5,CASSYQIQGLDGYTF,TGTGCCAGCAGTTACCAGATACAGGGTTTGGATGGCTACACCTTC
TRBJ1-2,-,-,TRBV2,CASSLGRNPSGYTF,TGTGCCAGCAGTTTGGGCAGGAACCCCTCTGGCTACACCTTC
TRBJ2-7,-,-,TRBV4-1,CASSQESSTETYEQYF,TGCGCCAGCAGCCAAGAATCTTCGACAGAGACCTACGAGCAGTACTTC
TRBJ1-2,-,once,TRBV7-8,CASSLEDPGFNYGYTF,TGTGCCAGCAGCTTAGAAGACCCAGGGTTTAACTATGGCTACACCTTC